Presented here are 8 T cell receptor beta chains from one specimen sequenced in a study of blood T cell repertoires in COVID-19. The method was immunoSEQ multiplex PCR; TCRdb's version includes in-frame clones alone and lacks a portion of them. The sample lists 240,000 or so clones, about 80% occurring once. Specimen: peripheral blood. Receptors were obtained from a woman aged 80 or over with acute or convalescent COVID-19.

This clone was counted a single time. The chain is built from TRBV18 and TRBJ2-7; TRBD1 agrees at 12 bases. Trimming cost V 4 bases and J 6 bases; bases outside gene matches: 10. This CDR3 contains 16 residues. The germline CDR1 and CDR2 sequences are KGHSH and LQKENI. CDR3 protein: CASSLLGTGGASEQYF. CDR3 nucleotides: TGTGCCAGCTCACTGCTAGGGACAGGGGGCGCGAGCGAGCAGTACTTC.

The chain recombines TRBV6-5 with TRBJ1-6, with D perhaps TRBD1 (5 bases). Trimming took 6 bases from V and 14 from J, leaving 17 bases between them. CDR3 length equals 13 residues. CDR1 and CDR2 from the germline V gene are MNHEY and SVGAGI. The CDR3 DNA reads TGTGCCAGCAGGCGGGACGGGCCCTCCACCCTCCACTTT. Protein product: CASRRDGPSTLHF.

V usage is TRBV7-2 and J usage is TRBJ2-3, with 7 bases fitting TRBD1. The germline gives CDR1 SGHTA, CDR2 FQGNSA. After removal of 5 bases from V and 0 bases from J, the junction contained 5 bases not matched to a gene. This CDR3 has 15 amino acids. CDR3 sequence reads: CASSPWTGSTDTQYF. CDR3 nucleotide sequence: TGTGCCAGCAGCCCTTGGACAGGCAGCACAGATACGCAGTATTTT. The whole variable domain, remainder taken from reference TRBV7-2 and TRBJ2-3, is GAGVSQSPSNKVTEKGKDVELRCDPISGHTALYWYRQSLGQGLEFLIYFQGNSAPDKSGLPSDRFSAERTGGSVSTLTIQRTQQEDSAVYLCASSPWTGSTDTQYFGPGTRLTVL.

The gene calls are TRBV20-1 and TRBJ1-1; tentatively, D is TRBD1 (5 bases). CDR1 is DFQATT, CDR2 SNEGSKA, per germline (reference sequence). The germline V and J ends were trimmed by 3 bases and 7 bases, with 12 bases remaining between them. This CDR3 contains 12 residues. The CDR3 sequence: CSASLDTNEAFF. In DNA form, the CDR3 reads TGCAGTGCTAGTCTGGACACCAATGAAGCTTTCTTT.

Concerning this clone: Other nucleotide sequences in the sample specify the same CDR3. The chain links TRBV18 to TRBJ1-2; 7 bases match TRBD1. CDR3 length: 13 amino acids. J was trimmed by 3 bases and V by 6 bases; bases with no gene match: 4. Per germline, CDR1 KGHSH and CDR2 LQKENI. CDR3 loop: CASSPGQDYGYTF. Written as DNA, the CDR3 is TGTGCCAGCTCCCCAGGACAGGACTATGGCTACACCTTC.

The genes are TRBV18 and TRBJ2-3; 9 bases line up with TRBD1. The CDR3 covers 15 residues. Germline V gene data show CDR1 as KGHSH and CDR2 as LQKENI. Trimming cost V 5 bases and J 1 base; bases outside gene matches: 4. The CDR3 loop reads CASSYWDRGTDTQYF. In nucleotides, the CDR3 is TGTGCCAGCTCATACTGGGACAGGGGCACAGATACGCAGTATTTT.

The chain carries TRBV6-2 or TRBV6-3 and TRBJ2-1; TRBD2 is a possible D gene (6 bases). The CDR3 totals 17 residues. The V gene's germline CDR1 is MNHEY and CDR2 SVGEGT. Trimming cost V 6 bases and J 9 bases, with 27 bases left between them. CDR3 sequence: CASSQQIMTRPYGEQFF. As DNA, the CDR3 is TGTGCCAGCAGCCAACAAATTATGACTAGGCCGTACGGTGAGCAGTTCTTC.

This sequence joins TRBV6-5 and TRBJ1-2; D may be TRBD1 (5 bases). V was trimmed by 5 bases and J by 2 bases, leaving 6 bases between them. Germline CDR1 is MNHEY and CDR2 is SVGAGI. This CDR3 has 12 amino acids. For the CDR3, the DNA is TGTGCCAGCAGTCGACAGAACTATGGCTACACCTTC. Its translation: CASSRQNYGYTF.